This T cell receptor beta chain was sequenced for a study of OX40 agonist ivuxolimab in advanced cancers. At the level of the study: Administration of intravenous ivuxolimab to patients occurred every 2 weeks at 0.01 to 10 mg/kg.

The CDR3 runs to 11 residues. Trimming cost V 1 base and J 7 bases, with 3 bases left between them. Germline V CDR1 and CDR2: SNHLY, FYNNEI. Assay used: immunoSEQ multiplex PCR; TCRdb lists only in-frame clones, some missing. The data contain 65,000 to 70,000 clones, roughly 87% of them singletons. Findings and limits, study-wide: Antigen targets of the expanded peripheral T cells went undetermined. Expanded clones belonging to CD8+ T cells outnumbered, on average, those of CD4+. Partial responders treated at 0.1-3.0 mg/kg exhibited clonal expansion among the lowest measured.

Regarding this clone: No antigen is known for it.

The J gene is TRBJ2-3, the V gene TRBV2; no clear D gene. The receptor was derived from an adult with an advanced solid tumor such as melanoma, head and neck, liver or kidney cancer. Sequenced here: CD4+ or CD8+ T cells sorted from blood, sampled in a trial of the OX40 agonist ivuxolimab. The CDR3 protein is CASSEGNTQYF. DNA for the CDR3: TGTGCCAGCAGTGAAGGGAATACGCAGTATTTT.